Sequencing of this T cell receptor beta chain was carried out in a study of blood T cell repertoires in COVID-19. Overall study: Spain, Italy and the United States supplied samples that represented acute and convalescent COVID-19. T cells, B-cell-depleted T cells, or PBMCs supplied cDNA or gDNA.

The authors' processing: Amplification from reference gene primers served as the basis for estimated nucleated cell counts. Clones were sequenced by immunoSEQ multiplex PCR, and TCRdb holds only the in-frame ones, with some missing. That table supplies the V and J calls and clone size; D and trimming were determined from the DNA. The repertoire includes roughly 80,000 clones, about 87% of them detected once, and around 9% sits in the top ten. The CDR3 is 15 residues long. CDR1 GTSNPN and CDR2 SVGIG come from the germline V gene (reference sequence). The ends were cut back, 0 bases at V and 0 bases at J, with 9 bases in the middle.

The receptor was derived from a human donor in a cohort sampled during active COVID-19. Sequenced: peripheral blood. The chain links TRBV30 to TRBJ2-1; D not resolved. CDR3 coding DNA: TGTGCCTGGAGTGTACGGCAGGTCTCCTACAATGAGCAGTTCTTC. Translating it yields CAWSVRQVSYNEQFF.